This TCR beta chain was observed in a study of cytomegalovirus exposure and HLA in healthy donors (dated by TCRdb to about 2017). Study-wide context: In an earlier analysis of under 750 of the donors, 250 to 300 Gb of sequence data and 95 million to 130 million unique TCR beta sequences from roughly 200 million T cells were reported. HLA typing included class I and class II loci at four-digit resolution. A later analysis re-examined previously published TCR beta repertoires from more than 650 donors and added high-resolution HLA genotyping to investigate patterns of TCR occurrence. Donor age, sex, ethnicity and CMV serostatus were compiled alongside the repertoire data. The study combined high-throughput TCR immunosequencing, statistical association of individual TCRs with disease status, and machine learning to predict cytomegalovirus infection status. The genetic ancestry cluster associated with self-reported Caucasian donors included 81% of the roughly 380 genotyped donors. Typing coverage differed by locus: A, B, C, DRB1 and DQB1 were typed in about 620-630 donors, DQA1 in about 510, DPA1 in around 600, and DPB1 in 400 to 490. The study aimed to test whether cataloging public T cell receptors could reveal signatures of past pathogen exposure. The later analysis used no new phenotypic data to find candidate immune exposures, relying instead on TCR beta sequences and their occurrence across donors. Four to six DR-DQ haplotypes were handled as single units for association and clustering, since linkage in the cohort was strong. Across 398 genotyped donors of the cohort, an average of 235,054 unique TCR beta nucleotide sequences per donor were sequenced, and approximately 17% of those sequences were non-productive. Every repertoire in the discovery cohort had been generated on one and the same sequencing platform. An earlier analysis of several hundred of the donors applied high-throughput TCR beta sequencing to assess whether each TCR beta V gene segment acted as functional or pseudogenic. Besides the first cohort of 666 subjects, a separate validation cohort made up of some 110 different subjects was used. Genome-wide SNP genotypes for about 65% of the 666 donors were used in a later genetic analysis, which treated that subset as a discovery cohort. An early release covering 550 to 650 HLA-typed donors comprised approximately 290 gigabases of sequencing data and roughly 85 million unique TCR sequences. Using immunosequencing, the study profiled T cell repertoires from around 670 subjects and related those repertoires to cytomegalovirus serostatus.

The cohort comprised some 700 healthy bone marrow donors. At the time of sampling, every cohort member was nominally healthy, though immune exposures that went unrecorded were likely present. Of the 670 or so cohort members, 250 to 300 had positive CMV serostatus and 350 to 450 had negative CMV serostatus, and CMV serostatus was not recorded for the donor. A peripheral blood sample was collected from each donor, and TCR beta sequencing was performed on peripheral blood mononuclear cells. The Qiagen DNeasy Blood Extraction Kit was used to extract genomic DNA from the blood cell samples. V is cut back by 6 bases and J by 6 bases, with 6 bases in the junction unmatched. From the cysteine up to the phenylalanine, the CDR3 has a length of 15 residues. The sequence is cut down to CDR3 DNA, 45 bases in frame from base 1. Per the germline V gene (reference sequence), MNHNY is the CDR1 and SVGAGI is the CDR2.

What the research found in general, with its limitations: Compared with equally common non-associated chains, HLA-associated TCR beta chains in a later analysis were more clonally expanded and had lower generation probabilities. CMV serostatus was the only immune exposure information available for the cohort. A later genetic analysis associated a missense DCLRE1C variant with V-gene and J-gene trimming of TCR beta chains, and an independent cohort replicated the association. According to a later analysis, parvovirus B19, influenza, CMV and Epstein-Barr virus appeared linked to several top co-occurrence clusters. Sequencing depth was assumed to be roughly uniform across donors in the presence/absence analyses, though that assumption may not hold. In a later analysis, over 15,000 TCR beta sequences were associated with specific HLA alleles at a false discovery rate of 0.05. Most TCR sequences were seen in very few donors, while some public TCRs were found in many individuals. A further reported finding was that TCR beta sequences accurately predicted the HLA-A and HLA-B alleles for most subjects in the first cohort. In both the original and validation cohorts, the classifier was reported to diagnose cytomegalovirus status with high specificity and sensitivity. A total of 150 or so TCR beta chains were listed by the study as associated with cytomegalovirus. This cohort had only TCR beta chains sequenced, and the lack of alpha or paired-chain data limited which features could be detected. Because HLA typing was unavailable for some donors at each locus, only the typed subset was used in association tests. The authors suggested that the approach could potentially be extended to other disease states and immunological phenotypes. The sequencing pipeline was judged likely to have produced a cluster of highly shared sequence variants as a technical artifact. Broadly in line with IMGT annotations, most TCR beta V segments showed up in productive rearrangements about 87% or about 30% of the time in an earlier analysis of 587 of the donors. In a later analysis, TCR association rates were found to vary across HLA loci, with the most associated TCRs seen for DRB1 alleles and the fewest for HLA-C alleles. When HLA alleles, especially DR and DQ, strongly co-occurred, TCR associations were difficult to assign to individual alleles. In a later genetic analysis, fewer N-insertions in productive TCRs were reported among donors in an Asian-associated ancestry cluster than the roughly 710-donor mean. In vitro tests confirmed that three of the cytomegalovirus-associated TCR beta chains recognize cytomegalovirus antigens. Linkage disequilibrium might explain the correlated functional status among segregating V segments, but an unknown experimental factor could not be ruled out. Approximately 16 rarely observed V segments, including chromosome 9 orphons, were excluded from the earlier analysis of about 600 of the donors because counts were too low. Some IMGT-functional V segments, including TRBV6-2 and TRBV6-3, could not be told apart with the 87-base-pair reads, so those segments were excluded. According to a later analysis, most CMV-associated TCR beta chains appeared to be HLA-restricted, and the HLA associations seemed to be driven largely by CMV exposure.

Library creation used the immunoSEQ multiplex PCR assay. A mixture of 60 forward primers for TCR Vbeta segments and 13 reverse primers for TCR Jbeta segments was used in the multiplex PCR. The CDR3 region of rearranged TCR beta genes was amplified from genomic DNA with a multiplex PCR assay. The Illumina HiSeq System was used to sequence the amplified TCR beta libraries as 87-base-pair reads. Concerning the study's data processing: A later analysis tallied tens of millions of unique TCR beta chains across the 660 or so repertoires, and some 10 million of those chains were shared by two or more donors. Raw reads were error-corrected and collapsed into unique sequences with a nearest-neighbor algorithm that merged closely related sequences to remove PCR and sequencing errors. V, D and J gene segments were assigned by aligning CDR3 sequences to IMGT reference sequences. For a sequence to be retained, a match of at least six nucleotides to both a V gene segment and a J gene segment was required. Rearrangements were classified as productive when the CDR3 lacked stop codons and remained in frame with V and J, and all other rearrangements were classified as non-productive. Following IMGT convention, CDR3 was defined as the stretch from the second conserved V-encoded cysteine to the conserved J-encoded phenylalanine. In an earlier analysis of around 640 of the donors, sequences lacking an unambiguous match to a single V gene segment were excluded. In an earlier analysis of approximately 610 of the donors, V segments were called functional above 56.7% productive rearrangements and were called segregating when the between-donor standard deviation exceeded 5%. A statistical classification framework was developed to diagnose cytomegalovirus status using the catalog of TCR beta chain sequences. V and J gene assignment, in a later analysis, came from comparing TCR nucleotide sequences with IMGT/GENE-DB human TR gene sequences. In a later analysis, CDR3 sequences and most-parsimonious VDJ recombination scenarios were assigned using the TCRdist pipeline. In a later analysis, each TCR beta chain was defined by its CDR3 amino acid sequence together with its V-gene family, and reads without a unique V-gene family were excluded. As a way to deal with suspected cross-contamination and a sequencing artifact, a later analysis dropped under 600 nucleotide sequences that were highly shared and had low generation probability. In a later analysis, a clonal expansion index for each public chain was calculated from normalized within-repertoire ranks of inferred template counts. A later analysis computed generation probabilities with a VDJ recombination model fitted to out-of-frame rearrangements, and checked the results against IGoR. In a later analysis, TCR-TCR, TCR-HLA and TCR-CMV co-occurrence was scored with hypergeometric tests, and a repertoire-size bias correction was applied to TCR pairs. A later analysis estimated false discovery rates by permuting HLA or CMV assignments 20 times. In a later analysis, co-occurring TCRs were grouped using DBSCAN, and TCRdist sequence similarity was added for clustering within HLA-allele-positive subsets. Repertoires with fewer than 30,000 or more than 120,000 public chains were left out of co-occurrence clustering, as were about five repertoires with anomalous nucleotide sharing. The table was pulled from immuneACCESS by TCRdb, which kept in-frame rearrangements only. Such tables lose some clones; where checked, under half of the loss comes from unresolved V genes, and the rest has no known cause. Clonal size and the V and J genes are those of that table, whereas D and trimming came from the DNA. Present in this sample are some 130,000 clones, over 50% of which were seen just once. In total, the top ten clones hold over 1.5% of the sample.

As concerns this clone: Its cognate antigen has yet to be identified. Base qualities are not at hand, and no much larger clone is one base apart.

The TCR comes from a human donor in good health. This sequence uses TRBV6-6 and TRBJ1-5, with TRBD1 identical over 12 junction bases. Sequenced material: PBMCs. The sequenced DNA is TGTGCCAGCAGGCGGGACAGGGGGCTCGGTCAGCCCCAGCATTTT. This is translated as CASRRDRGLGQPQHF.